These 26 T cell receptor beta chains share one sample of origin, sequenced in a study of CD8+ T cells in alopecia areata. Following extraction, RNA underwent reverse transcription to cDNA, which served as the sequencing template. Generated by immunoSEQ multiplex PCR, the TCRdb table keeps only in-frame clones and is missing some. The sample lists 150,000 or so clones, over 70% occurring once. The source was CD8+ T cells sorted from blood, collected at week 0. These receptors were taken from a human donor with alopecia areata.

V is TRBV6-5 and J is TRBJ1-1, with D unclear. The V end was cut by 6 bases, the J end by 0 bases, with 8 bases between. CDR1 and CDR2 from the germline V gene are MNHEY and SVGAGI. The CDR3 contains 13 residues. The CDR3 DNA follows: TGTGCCAGCAGGGAAAGCTTGAACACTGAAGCTTTCTTT. Its translation is CASRESLNTEAFF.

This chain uses TRBV4-1 with TRBJ2-3; 9 positions match TRBD2. The CDR3 has 16 amino acids. Germline assignment: CDR1 MGHRA and CDR2 YSYEKL. With 1 base clipped from V and 4 bases from J, the junction kept 6 bases outside the gene matches. The CDR3 is CASSQGPAGGSDTQYF. CDR3 nucleotide sequence: TGCGCCAGCAGCCAAGGGCCAGCGGGAGGTTCAGATACGCAGTATTTT.

V and J are TRBV11-2 and TRBJ1-1; D is unresolved. Germline V CDR1 and CDR2: SGHAT, FQNNGV. The CDR3 has 14 amino acids. Between the trimmed V and J ends, which lost 0 bases and 4 bases, there was a span of 9 bases. In DNA, the CDR3 is TGTGCCAGCAGCTTAGAGGCCAGGATCACTGAAGCTTTCTTT. Protein: CASSLEARITEAFF.

The V and J genes are TRBV7-9 and TRBJ2-7; the D is unclear. The V end lost 5 bases, the J end lost 3 bases, and 11 bases lay between the germline ends. The germline gives CDR1 SEHNR, CDR2 FQNEAQ (reference sequence). The CDR3 is 13 amino acids. The CDR3 loop reads CASSANGLYEQYF. CDR3 in DNA: TGTGCCAGCAGCGCAAACGGGCTCTACGAGCAGTACTTC. The variable domain in full, completed from reference TRBV7-9 and TRBJ2-7, reads DTGVSQNPRHKITKRGQNVTFRCDPISEHNRLYWYRQTLGQGPEFLTYFQNEAQLEKSRLLSDRFSAERPKGSFSTLEIQRTEQGDSAMYLCASSANGLYEQYFGPGTRLTVT.

The rearrangement links TRBV4-1 to TRBJ2-1, with TRBD2 identical over 13 bases. V dropped 0 bases and J dropped 8; count of bases not matched to a gene: 4. Per the germline V gene, CDR1 is MGHRA and CDR2 is YSYEKL. The CDR3 is made up of 16 amino acids. The CDR3, as DNA: TGCGCCAGCAGCCAAGAAAGGGGACTAGCGGGATATGAGCAGTTCTTC. Residues: CASSQERGLAGYEQFF.

J is TRBJ2-1 and V is TRBV10-1; TRBD2 aligns across 10 bases. Germline V CDR1 and CDR2: WNHNN, SYGVQD (reference sequence). V shed 0 bases and J 8 bases; nucleotides not matched to a gene: 7. The CDR3 is 16 amino acids. DNA for the CDR3: TGCGCCAGCAGTGAGTCGTCTAGCGGGGGTGTCGATGAGCAGTTCTTC. Its protein product is CASSESSSGGVDEQFF.

The V gene is TRBV4-1, the J gene TRBJ2-1, with 9 bases fitting TRBD1. V shed 2 bases, J shed 3 bases, and the junction held 5 bases outside the gene matches. CDR3 size: 16 residues. The germline V gene encodes CDR1 MGHRA and CDR2 YSYEKL. This chain's CDR3 is CASSQLPGQGYNEQFF. The CDR3 DNA follows: TGCGCCAGCAGCCAATTACCGGGACAGGGCTACAATGAGCAGTTCTTC.

This chain joins TRBV9 and TRBJ2-5; 9 bases fit TRBD2. CDR3 length equals 13 residues. Germline CDR1 and CDR2: SGDLS and YYNGEE. The trim removed 2 bases at V and 5 bases at J, leaving 1 base unmatched. CDR3 DNA: TGTGCCAGCAGCGTTAGCGGGAGCGAGACCCAGTACTTC. Residues: CASSVSGSETQYF.

The chain couples TRBV4-1 to TRBJ2-7; 14 nucleotides align to TRBD2. This CDR3 contains 15 residues. V shed 5 bases, J shed 1 base, and the junction held 1 base outside the gene matches. Germline-derived CDR1 and CDR2 are MGHRA and YSYEKL. This CDR3 is CASSGTSGSSYEQYF. Written as DNA, the CDR3 is TGCGCCAGCAGCGGGACTAGCGGGAGTTCCTACGAGCAGTACTTC.

The gene calls are TRBV5-4 and TRBJ1-2; D is ambiguous. The CDR3 loop spans 14 amino acids. V was cut by 3 bases and J by 0 bases, with 9 bases left in between. The germline V gene encodes CDR1 SGHNT and CDR2 YYREEE (reference sequence). CDR3 loop: CASSSGASNYGYTF. The CDR3 nucleotides are TGTGCCAGCAGCTCGGGAGCTTCTAACTATGGCTACACCTTC.

The genes are TRBV5-1 and TRBJ2-7; tentative D call: TRBD2 (5 bases). V was pared by 6 bases and J by 5 bases, with 12 bases between. Per the germline V gene, CDR1 is SGHRS and CDR2 is YFSETQ. There are 12 residues in the CDR3. The CDR3 DNA reads TGCGCCAGCATTTCGTTAGCGAACGAGCAGTACTTC. As protein: CASISLANEQYF.

The chain combines TRBV5-1 with TRBJ1-1; 8 bases map to TRBD1. The V gene's germline CDR1 is SGHRS and CDR2 YFSETQ. The CDR3 sequence is 17 residues long. Unmatched junction bases numbered 11, after V lost 1 base and J lost 3 bases. The CDR3 is CASSLSHVGQVDTEAFF. The CDR3 DNA reads TGCGCCAGCAGCTTGTCTCACGTGGGACAGGTGGACACTGAAGCTTTCTTT.

This clone was observed a few times. V gene TRBV19 combines with J gene TRBJ2-1; D possibly corresponds to TRBD1 (5 bases). The V and J ends lost 5 bases and 5 bases respectively, with 16 bases between them. This CDR3 comprises 15 residues. The germline CDR1 and CDR2 sequences are LNHDA and SQIVND (reference sequence). The CDR3 sequence: CASSWRREDHNEQFF. The DNA of the CDR3 is TGTGCCAGTAGTTGGCGCAGGGAAGACCACAATGAGCAGTTCTTC.

This clone has just a few counts. CDR3 protein: CASSPWERGSYEQYF. The DNA of the CDR3 is TGTGCCAGCAGCCCATGGGAGCGGGGCTCCTACGAGCAGTACTTC. The chain couples TRBV7-9 to TRBJ2-7; 7 bases are shared with TRBD2. This CDR3 contains 15 residues. Germline lookup yields CDR1 SEHNR and CDR2 FQNEAQ (reference sequence). The trim removed 5 bases at V and 0 bases at J, leaving 7 bases unmatched.

V and J are TRBV29-1 and TRBJ2-7; 7 positions match TRBD1. This CDR3 comprises 13 residues. V shed 7 bases, J shed 9 bases, and the junction held 15 bases outside the gene matches. CDR1 and CDR2 from the germline V gene are SQVTM and ANQGSEA. The CDR3: CSETTDRDCVQYF. The CDR3 nucleotides are TGCAGCGAGACGACAGACAGGGATTGTGTGCAGTACTTC.

This chain joins TRBV27 and TRBJ2-7; D remains ambiguous. CDR1 MNHEY and CDR2 SMNVEV come from the germline V gene (reference sequence). This CDR3 has 13 amino acids. V was trimmed by 3 bases and J by 2 bases, leaving 8 bases between them. The CDR3 reads CASSLADTYEQYF. The CDR3 DNA reads TGTGCCAGCAGTTTGGCCGATACCTACGAGCAGTACTTC.

The V call is TRBV29-1, the J call TRBJ1-2; D unresolved. CDR1 and CDR2 (germline): SQVTM, ANQGSEA. Trimming shortened V by 5 bases and J by 0 bases, and 10 bases separated the two germline ends. This CDR3 has 13 amino acids. CDR3 coding DNA: TGCAGCGTTTCCAACCCAGCTAACTATGGCTACACCTTC. Encoded protein: CSVSNPANYGYTF.

The sample holds one count of this clone. This chain connects TRBV5-6 to TRBJ1-4; weak D call: TRBD1 (6 bases). The CDR3 spans 19 residues. The germline CDR1 and CDR2 sequences are SGHDT and YYEEEE. The germline V and J ends were trimmed by 2 bases and 3 bases, with 23 bases remaining between them. CDR3 nucleotides: TGTGCCAGCAGCTTTAGGTTCGCCAGGGGCACCGGGGCTAATGAAAAACTGTTTTTT. This encodes CASSFRFARGTGANEKLFF.

This rearrangement joins TRBV29-1 to TRBJ2-1; unclear D gene. Germline-derived CDR1 and CDR2 are SQVTM and ANQGSEA. The CDR3 is 14 amino acids. Between the trimmed V and J ends, which lost 6 bases and 2 bases, there was a span of 14 bases. DNA of the CDR3: TGCAGCGTGCCGGGTACCACACCCTACAATGAGCAGTTCTTC. It translates to CSVPGTTPYNEQFF.

The V call is TRBV9, the J call TRBJ2-1; 9 bases align to TRBD2. The germline V gene has CDR1 SGDLS and CDR2 YYNGEE. Germline trimming cut 0 bases from V and 4 bases from J; bases unmatched to any gene: 8. This CDR3 contains 17 residues. As DNA, the CDR3 is TGTGCCAGCAGCGTAGAGGGTAGCGGGGGACTTTACAATGAGCAGTTCTTC. As protein: CASSVEGSGGLYNEQFF.

V usage is TRBV19 and J usage is TRBJ2-7; D is tentatively TRBD1 or TRBD2 (6 bases each). Trimming shortened V by 5 bases and J by 2 bases, and 10 bases separated the two germline ends. Germline-derived CDR1 and CDR2 are LNHDA and SQIVND (reference sequence). The CDR3 runs 13 residues. DNA for the CDR3: TGTGCCAGTAGTTGGGGGGCAGCCTACGAGCAGTACTTC. It encodes CASSWGAAYEQYF.

This clone was seen only once. V is TRBV7-9 and J is TRBJ2-7; D may be TRBD1 (6 bases). Trimming took off 4 bases at V and 2 bases at J, with 12 bases between the two ends. Per the germline V gene, CDR1 is SEHNR and CDR2 is FQNEAQ (reference sequence). The CDR3 has 14 residues. The CDR3 sequence is CASSSGQPTYEQYF. The CDR3 coding sequence is TGTGCCAGCAGCTCCGGACAGCCGACCTACGAGCAGTACTTC.

The chain combines TRBV6-5 with TRBJ2-7, with D perhaps being TRBD1 or TRBD2 (6 bases each). Trimming stripped 6 bases from V and 7 bases from J, with 19 bases between. The germline CDR1 and CDR2 sequences are MNHEY and SVGAGI. CDR3 length equals 14 residues. The CDR3 DNA is TGTGCCAGCAGGACGTACGGGGGCAGTGAGGAGCAGTACTTC. It codes for CASRTYGGSEEQYF.

This chain's CDR3 is CASSLSGGSSYNEQFF. The CDR3 region has the DNA TGCGCCAGCAGCTTATCCGGTGGCAGCTCCTACAATGAGCAGTTCTTC. The gene calls are TRBV5-1 and TRBJ2-1, with D unclear. CDR1 is SGHRS and CDR2 is YFSETQ in the germline V gene. V was pared by 2 bases and J by 0 bases, with 12 bases between. The CDR3 is 16 residues long.

The chain uses TRBV6-5 and TRBJ2-1; 7 bases align to TRBD1. There are 14 residues in the CDR3. V trimming: 6 bases; J trimming: 5 bases; junction bases outside the gene matches: 7. Germline CDR1 MNHEY, CDR2 SVGAGI. The CDR3 bases are TGTGCCAGCAGCGCAGTACAGGGGAACAATGAGCAGTTCTTC. This translates into CASSAVQGNNEQFF.

The CDR3 protein is CASSYRNSYNEQFF. CDR3 in DNA: TGTGCCAGTAGTTATAGGAACTCCTACAATGAGCAGTTCTTC. J is TRBJ2-1 and V is TRBV19; D ambiguous. Germline V gives CDR1 LNHDA, CDR2 SQIVND (reference sequence). The CDR3 has 14 residues. Trimming removed 5 bases at V and 0 bases at J, with 8 bases between. The whole variable domain, filled in from reference TRBV19 and TRBJ2-1, reads DGGITQSPKYLFRKEGQNVTLSCEQNLNHDAMYWYRQDPGQGLRLIYYSQIVNDFQKGDIAEGYSVSREKKESFPLTVTSAQKNPTAFYLCASSYRNSYNEQFFGPGTRLTVL.